The sequence of this T cell receptor (beta chain) was determined in a study of a mutant IDH1 vaccine in newly diagnosed glioma. Overall study context: Scheduled for weeks 1, 3, 5, 7, 11, 15, 19 and 23, eight vaccinations were given to patients. Patients began vaccination 4-6 weeks after radiotherapy alone, or with temozolomide cycles.

Time point described: week 23, last vaccination. Vaccination used 300 ug of mutant IDH1 20-mer peptide per dose, with topical imiquimod. Study-wide findings and caveats: The study observed vaccine-induced immune responses in roughly 95% of patients.

Per germline, CDR1 SNHLY and CDR2 FYNNEI. The germline V and J ends were trimmed by 2 bases and 0 bases, with 14 bases remaining between them. CDR3 length equals 17 residues. Sequencing was performed with immunoSEQ multiplex PCR; in TCRdb, only in-frame clones are kept and a portion is missing. The table includes 35,000 to 45,000 clones, under 80% detected once. Points on this clone: Its antigen is not known.

The chain employs TRBV2 and TRBJ1-3; D might be TRBD1 (5 bases). This clonotype was obtained from a woman between 35 and 50 years old with glioma. Some clones in this sample may be carry-over from other donors' samples. Sequencing was performed on PBMCs, taken from a glioma patient whose treatment included an IDH1 peptide vaccine. The CDR3 nucleotides are TGTGCCAGCAGTGAACAGAGACAGCCGAACTCTGGAAACACCATATATTTT. It translates to CASSEQRQPNSGNTIYF.